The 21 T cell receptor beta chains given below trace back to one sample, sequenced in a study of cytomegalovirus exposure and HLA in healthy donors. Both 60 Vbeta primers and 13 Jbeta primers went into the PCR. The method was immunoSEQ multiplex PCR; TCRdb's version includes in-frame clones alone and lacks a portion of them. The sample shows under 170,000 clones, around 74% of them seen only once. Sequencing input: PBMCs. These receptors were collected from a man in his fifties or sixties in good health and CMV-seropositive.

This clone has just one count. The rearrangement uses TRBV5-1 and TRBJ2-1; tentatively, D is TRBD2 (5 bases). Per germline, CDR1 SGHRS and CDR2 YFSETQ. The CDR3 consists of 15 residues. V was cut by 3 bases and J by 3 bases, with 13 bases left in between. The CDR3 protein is CASSSGVSVYNEQFF. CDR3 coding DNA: TGCGCCAGCAGCTCCGGGGTTTCGGTCTACAATGAGCAGTTCTTC. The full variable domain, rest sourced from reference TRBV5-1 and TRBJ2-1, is KAGVTQTPRYLIKTRGQQVTLSCSPISGHRSVSWYQQTPGQGLQFLFEYFSETQRNKGNFPGRFSGRQFSNSRSEMNVSTLELGDSALYLCASSSGVSVYNEQFFGPGTRLTVL.

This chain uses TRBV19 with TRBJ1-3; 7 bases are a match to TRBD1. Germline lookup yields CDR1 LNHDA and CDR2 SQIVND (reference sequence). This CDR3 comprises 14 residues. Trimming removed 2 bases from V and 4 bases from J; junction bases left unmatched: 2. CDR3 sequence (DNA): TGTGCCAGTAGTATACAGGGGGACGGAAACACCATATATTTT. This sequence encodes CASSIQGDGNTIYF.

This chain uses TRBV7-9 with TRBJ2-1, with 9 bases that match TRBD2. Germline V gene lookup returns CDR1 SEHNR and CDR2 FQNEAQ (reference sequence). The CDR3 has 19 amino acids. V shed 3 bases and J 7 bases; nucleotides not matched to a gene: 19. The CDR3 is CASSFLGRFRREGKNEQFF. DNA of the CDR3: TGTGCCAGCAGCTTCTTGGGCAGGTTCAGGCGGGAGGGGAAGAATGAGCAGTTCTTC. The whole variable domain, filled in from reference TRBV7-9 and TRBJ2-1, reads DTGVSQNPRHKITKRGQNVTFRCDPISEHNRLYWYRQTLGQGPEFLTYFQNEAQLEKSRLLSDRFSAERPKGSFSTLEIQRTEQGDSAMYLCASSFLGRFRREGKNEQFFGPGTRLTVL.

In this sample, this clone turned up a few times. The CDR3 here is CASSENNQPQHF. The DNA of the CDR3 is TGTGCCAGCTCAGAGAACAATCAGCCCCAGCATTTT. The chain has TRBV18 and TRBJ1-5, with D uncertain. V was cut by 5 bases and J by 3 bases, with 5 bases left in between. Germline V CDR1 and CDR2: KGHSH, LQKENI. This CDR3 contains 12 residues.

The DNA of the CDR3 is TGTGCCAGCAGCTCTCCAAGGGGGCCCCGGGGCACTGAAGCTTTCTTT. The encoded protein is CASSSPRGPRGTEAFF. The chain links TRBV11-2 to TRBJ1-1; TRBD1 agrees at 7 bases. Germline lookup yields CDR1 SGHAT and CDR2 FQNNGV. Losses at the gene ends were 4 bases for V and 4 bases for J; bases not matched to a gene: 12. This CDR3 spans 16 amino acids.

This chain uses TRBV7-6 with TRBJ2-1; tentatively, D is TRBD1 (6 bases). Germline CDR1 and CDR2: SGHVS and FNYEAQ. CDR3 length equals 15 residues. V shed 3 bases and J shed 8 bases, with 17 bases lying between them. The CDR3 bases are TGTGCCAGCAGCTTGCGGCCAGGGGCCTGGGATGAGCAGTTCTTC. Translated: CASSLRPGAWDEQFF. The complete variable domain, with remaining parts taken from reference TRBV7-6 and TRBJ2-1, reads GAGVSQSPRYKVTKRGQDVALRCDPISGHVSLYWYRQALGQGPEFLTYFNYEAQQDKSGLPNDRFSAERPEGSISTLTIQRTEQRDSAMYRCASSLRPGAWDEQFFGPGTRLTVL.

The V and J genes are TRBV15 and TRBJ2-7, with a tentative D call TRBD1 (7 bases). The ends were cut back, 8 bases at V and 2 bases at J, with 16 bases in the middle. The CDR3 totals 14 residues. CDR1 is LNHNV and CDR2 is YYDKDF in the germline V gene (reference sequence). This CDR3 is CATRRQGGAYEQYF. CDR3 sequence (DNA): TGTGCCACCCGGCGACAGGGAGGAGCCTACGAGCAGTACTTC. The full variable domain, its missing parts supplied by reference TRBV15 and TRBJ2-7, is DAMVIQNPRYQVTQFGKPVTLSCSQTLNHNVMYWYQQKSSQAPKLLFHYYDKDFNNEADTPDNFQSRRPNTSFCFLDIRSPGLGDTAMYLCATRRQGGAYEQYFGPGTRLTVT.

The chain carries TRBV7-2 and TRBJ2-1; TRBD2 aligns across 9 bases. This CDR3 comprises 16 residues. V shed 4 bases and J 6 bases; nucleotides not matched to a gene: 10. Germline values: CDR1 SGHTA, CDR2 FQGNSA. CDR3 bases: TGTGCCAGCAGCTCCGGGACTAGCCGGGGTCTCAATGAGCAGTTCTTC. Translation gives CASSSGTSRGLNEQFF.

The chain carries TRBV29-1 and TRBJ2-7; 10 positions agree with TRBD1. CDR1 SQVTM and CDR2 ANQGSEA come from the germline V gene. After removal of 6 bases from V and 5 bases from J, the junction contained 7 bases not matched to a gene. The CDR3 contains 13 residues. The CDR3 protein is CSVVTGTGDEQYF. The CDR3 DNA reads TGCAGCGTCGTAACCGGGACAGGGGACGAGCAGTACTTC.

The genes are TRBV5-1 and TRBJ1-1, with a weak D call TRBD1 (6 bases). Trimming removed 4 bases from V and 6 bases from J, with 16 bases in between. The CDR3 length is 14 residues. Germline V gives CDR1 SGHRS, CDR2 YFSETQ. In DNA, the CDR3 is TGCGCCAGCAGCCGCGGACAGACCCGTGCTGAAGCTTTCTTT. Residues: CASSRGQTRAEAFF.

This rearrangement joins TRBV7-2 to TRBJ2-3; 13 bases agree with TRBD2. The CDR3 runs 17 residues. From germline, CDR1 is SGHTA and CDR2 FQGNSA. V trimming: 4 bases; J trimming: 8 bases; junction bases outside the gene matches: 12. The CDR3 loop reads CASSSPFPGLAGVTQYF. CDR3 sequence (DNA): TGTGCCAGCAGCTCGCCTTTCCCCGGACTAGCGGGAGTTACGCAGTATTTT.

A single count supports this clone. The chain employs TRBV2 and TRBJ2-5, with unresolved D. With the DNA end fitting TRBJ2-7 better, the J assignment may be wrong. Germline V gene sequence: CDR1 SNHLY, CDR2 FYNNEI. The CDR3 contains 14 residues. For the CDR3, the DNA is TGTGCCAGCAGTGGAGGCAGTCTCTCCTACGAGCAGTACTTC. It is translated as CASSGGSLSYEQYF.

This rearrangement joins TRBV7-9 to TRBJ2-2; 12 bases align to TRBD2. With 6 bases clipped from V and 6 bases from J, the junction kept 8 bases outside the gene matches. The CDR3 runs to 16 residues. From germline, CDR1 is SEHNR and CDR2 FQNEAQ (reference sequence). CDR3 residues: CASRRGGLAGSGELFF. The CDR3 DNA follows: TGTGCCAGCAGGAGGGGTGGACTAGCGGGATCCGGGGAGCTGTTTTTT.

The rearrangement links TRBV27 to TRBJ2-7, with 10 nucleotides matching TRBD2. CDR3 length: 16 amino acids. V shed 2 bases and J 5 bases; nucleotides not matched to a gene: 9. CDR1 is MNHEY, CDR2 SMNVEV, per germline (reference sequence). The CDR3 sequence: CASSLGGAGGFHEQYF. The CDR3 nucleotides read TGTGCCAGCAGTTTAGGGGGAGCGGGAGGGTTCCACGAGCAGTACTTC.

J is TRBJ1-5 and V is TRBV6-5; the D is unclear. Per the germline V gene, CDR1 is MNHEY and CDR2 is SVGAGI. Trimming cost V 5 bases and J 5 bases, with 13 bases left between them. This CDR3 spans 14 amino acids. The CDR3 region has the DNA TGTGCCAGCAGTGAACTATCGGTATATCAGCCCCAGCATTTT. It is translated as CASSELSVYQPQHF.

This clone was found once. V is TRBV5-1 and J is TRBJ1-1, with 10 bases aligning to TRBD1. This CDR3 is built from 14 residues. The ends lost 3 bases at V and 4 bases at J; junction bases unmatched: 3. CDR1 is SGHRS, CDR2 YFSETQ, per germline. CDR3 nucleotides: TGCGCCAGCAGCTGGACAGGGGGATTCACTGAAGCTTTCTTT. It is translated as CASSWTGGFTEAFF. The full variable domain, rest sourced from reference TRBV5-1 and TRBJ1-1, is KAGVTQTPRYLIKTRGQQVTLSCSPISGHRSVSWYQQTPGQGLQFLFEYFSETQRNKGNFPGRFSGRQFSNSRSEMNVSTLELGDSALYLCASSWTGGFTEAFFGQGTRLTVV.

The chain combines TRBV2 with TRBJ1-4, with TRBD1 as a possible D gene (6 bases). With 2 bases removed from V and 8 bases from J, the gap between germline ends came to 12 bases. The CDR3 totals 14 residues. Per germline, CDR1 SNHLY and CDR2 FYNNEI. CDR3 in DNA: TGTGCCAGCAGTGAACCGGCAGGGGTGGAAAAACTGTTTTTT. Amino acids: CASSEPAGVEKLFF.

CDR3 bases: TGTGCCATCAGACTAGCGGGAGAATACGAGCAGTACTTC. Translating gives CAIRLAGEYEQYF. The chain is built from TRBV10-3 and TRBJ2-7; 11 nucleotides match TRBD2. The J segment lost 4 bases and the V segment lost 6 bases, leaving 2 bases of the junction unmatched. Looked up from germline, CDR1 is ENHRY and CDR2 is SYGVKD. This CDR3 region has 13 residues.

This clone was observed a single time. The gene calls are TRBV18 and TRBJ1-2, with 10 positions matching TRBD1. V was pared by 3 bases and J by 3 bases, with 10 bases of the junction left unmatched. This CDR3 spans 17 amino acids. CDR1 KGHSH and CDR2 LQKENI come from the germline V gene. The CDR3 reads CASSPRQGARPDYGYTF. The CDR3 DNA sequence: TGTGCCAGCTCACCCCGACAGGGGGCGCGTCCAGACTATGGCTACACCTTC.

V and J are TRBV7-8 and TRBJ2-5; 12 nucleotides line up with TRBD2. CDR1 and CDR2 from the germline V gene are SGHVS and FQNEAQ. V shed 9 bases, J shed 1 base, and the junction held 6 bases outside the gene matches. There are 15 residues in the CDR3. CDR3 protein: CASTRLAGVQETQYF. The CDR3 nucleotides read TGTGCCAGTACCCGACTAGCGGGAGTCCAAGAGACCCAGTACTTC.

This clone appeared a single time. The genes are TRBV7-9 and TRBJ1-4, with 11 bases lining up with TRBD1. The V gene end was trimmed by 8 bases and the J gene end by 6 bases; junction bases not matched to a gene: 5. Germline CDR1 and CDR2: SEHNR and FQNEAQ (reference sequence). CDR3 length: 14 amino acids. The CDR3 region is CASARDRGDEKLFF. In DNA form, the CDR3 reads TGTGCCAGCGCCCGGGACAGGGGGGATGAAAAACTGTTTTTT.